These T cell receptor beta chains were read from a single sample in a study of molecular identifiers for immune sequencing clone quantification. Via MiXCR, TCRdb re-called the PCR reads, giving one row per CDR3 protein. The table lists 70,000 to 90,000 distinct CDR3 sequences, around 20% of them singletons, with 1% to 1.2% in the top ten. The material sequenced was naive CD8+ T cells from blood, with Jurkat cell RNA spiked in. Receptors were obtained from a human donor in good health. Some libraries in this study had Jurkat cell RNA spiked in. The CDR3 runs from the conserved cysteine through the conserved F or W. Fields, in order: V gene, clone size, J gene, D gene, CDR3 protein, CDR3 DNA. A D gene is named only where the DNA matches it firmly. The size field is filled for only some rows; it gives once, few, many or a size class.

TRBV20-1	many	TRBJ2-4	TRBD2	CSARTSGGPGSKNIQYF	TGCAGTGCTCGGACTAGCGGGGGGCCCGGGTCCAAAAACATTCAGTACTTC
TRBV6-5	many	TRBJ1-1	TRBD1	CASGWDRGNTEAFF	TGTGCCAGCGGCTGGGACAGGGGGAACACTGAAGCTTTCTTT
TRBV7-8	many	TRBJ1-4	NA	CASRPNLATNEKLFF	TGTGCCAGCAGACCAAACTTAGCAACTAATGAAAAACTGTTTTTT
TRBV4-1	few	TRBJ2-5	NA	CASSKHPLGGGEETQYF	TGCGCCAGCAGCAAACACCCCCTCGGGGGTGGGGAAGAGACCCAGTACTTC
TRBV7-9	NA	TRBJ2-1	TRBD1	CASSPTGGIYNEQFF	TGTGCCAGCAGTCCGACAGGGGGCATCTACAATGAGCAGTTCTTC
TRBV19	few	TRBJ1-2	NA	CASSLLDGGGYTF	TGTGCCAGTAGTCTCCTAGACGGAGGGGGCTACACCTTC
TRBV7-9	many	TRBJ2-4	NA	CASSLAGLAKNIQYF	TGTGCCAGCAGCTTAGCCGGACTAGCCAAAAACATTCAGTACTTC
TRBV6-1	many	TRBJ1-1	NA	CASSPGHEAFF	TGTGCCAGCAGTCCGGGACATGAAGCTTTCTTT
TRBV2	many	TRBJ2-3	NA	CASNSGATSTDTQYF	TGTGCCAGCAACTCAGGGGCGACTAGCACAGATACGCAGTATTTT
TRBV30	many	TRBJ2-7	NA	CAWSGLGSAYEQYF	TGTGCCTGGAGTGGTCTCGGGAGCGCCTACGAGCAGTACTTC
TRBV4-1	many	TRBJ1-5	NA	CASSQGGGEGYSNQPQHF	TGCGCCAGCAGCCAAGGGGGAGGGGAGGGATATAGCAATCAGCCCCAGCATTTT
TRBV27	NA	TRBJ1-1	NA	CASSPSTDDTEAFF	TGTGCCAGCAGCCCCTCTACAGACGACACTGAAGCTTTCTTT
TRBV6-5	many	TRBJ2-5	TRBD1	CASSLLDRGQETQYF	TGTGCCAGCAGCCTACTGGACAGGGGGCAAGAGACCCAGTACTTC
TRBV4-3	NA	TRBJ2-7	NA	CASSQVTSGLTSYEQYF	TGCGCCAGCAGCCAAGTAACAAGCGGGTTAACCTCCTACGAGCAGTACTTC
TRBV28	NA	TRBJ2-1	TRBD2	CATSGNSYNEQFF	TGTGCCACAAGCGGGAACTCCTACAATGAGCAGTTCTTC
TRBV5-1	medium-sized	TRBJ2-3	TRBD1	CASSFGQAGTDTQYF	TGCGCCAGCAGCTTCGGACAGGCTGGCACAGATACGCAGTATTTT
TRBV4-3	many	TRBJ2-1	TRBD1	CASSQDSTGNYNEQFF	TGCGCCAGCAGCCAAGATTCGACAGGGAACTACAATGAGCAGTTCTTC
TRBV7-2	many	TRBJ2-7	TRBD2	CASSSGLAIYEQYF	TGTGCCAGCAGCTCGGGACTAGCGATCTACGAGCAGTACTTC
TRBV7-9	few	TRBJ2-4	NA	CASSLSPGGLAKNIQYF	TGTGCCAGCAGCTTAAGCCCCGGAGGCTTAGCCAAAAACATTCAGTACTTC
TRBV27	few	TRBJ2-7	NA	CASSLWGTLYEQYF	TGTGCCAGCAGTTTATGGGGGACCCTTTACGAGCAGTACTTC
TRBV7-8	many	TRBJ1-4	TRBD1	CASSPAIVDRRNEKLFF	TGTGCCAGCAGCCCCGCCATTGTGGACAGGAGAAATGAAAAACTGTTTTTT
TRBV6-6	many	TRBJ1-1	NA	CASSYAGYTEAFF	TGTGCCAGCAGTTACGCGGGATACACTGAAGCTTTCTTT
TRBV9	many	TRBJ2-2	NA	CASSGRNTGELFF	TGTGCCAGCAGCGGACGGAACACCGGGGAGCTGTTTTTT
TRBV7-8	few	TRBJ2-5	TRBD2	CASSFWTSGGAETQYF	TGTGCCAGCAGCTTTTGGACTAGCGGGGGGGCAGAGACCCAGTACTTC
TRBV6-2/TRBV6-3	many	TRBJ2-7	NA	CASSYGIGGLAPEQYF	TGTGCCAGCAGTTACGGTATTGGGGGGCTCGCTCCCGAGCAGTACTTC
TRBV30	NA	TRBJ2-7	TRBD1	CAWSPSGTGTYEQYF	TGTGCCTGGAGCCCCTCCGGGACAGGGACCTACGAGCAGTACTTC
TRBV3-1	many	TRBJ2-2	NA	CASSYVQGAGELFF	TGTGCCAGCAGCTACGTGCAGGGTGCGGGGGAGCTGTTTTTT
TRBV5-5	NA	TRBJ2-1	NA	CASSLGLNPPNGQFF	TGTGCCAGCAGCTTAGGACTCAATCCGCCCAATGGGCAGTTCTTC
TRBV7-9	many	TRBJ2-2	NA	CASSGIAVTGELFF	TGTGCCAGCAGCGGAATAGCGGTCACCGGGGAGCTGTTTTTT
TRBV27	NA	TRBJ1-1	NA	CASIVTGPNTEAFF	TGTGCCAGCATTGTTACAGGTCCGAACACTGAAGCTTTCTTT
TRBV12-3/TRBV12-4	NA	TRBJ2-7	NA	CVSSPRPRDYEQYF	TGTGTCAGCAGTCCCCGACCCCGGGACTACGAGCAGTACTTC
TRBV9	many	TRBJ2-2	TRBD1	CASSQGVGELFF	TGTGCCAGCAGCCAGGGGGTCGGGGAGCTGTTTTTT
TRBV19	NA	TRBJ2-3	TRBD2	CVSSPRAGSTDTQYF	TGTGTCAGTAGTCCGCGAGCGGGGAGCACAGATACGCAGTATTTT
TRBV6-2/TRBV6-3	many	TRBJ2-7	NA	CASSYSSSYEQYF	TGTGCCAGCAGTTACAGTTCCAGCTACGAGCAGTACTTC
TRBV4-1	many	TRBJ2-5	NA	CASSQGAVQETQYF	TGCGCCAGCAGCCAAGGGGCTGTTCAAGAGACCCAGTACTTC
TRBV7-9	many	TRBJ2-1	NA	CASSSPGSSYNEQFF	TGTGCCAGCAGCTCGCCGGGAAGCTCCTACAATGAGCAGTTCTTC
TRBV29-1	many	TRBJ2-3	NA	CSLRRGSSTDTQYF	TGCAGCCTCAGGAGAGGATCTAGCACAGATACGCAGTATTTT
TRBV2	NA	TRBJ2-1	NA	CASRARLGLEQFF	TGTGCCAGCAGAGCACGACTAGGACTTGAGCAGTTCTTC
TRBV19	many	TRBJ2-7	NA	CASSIGGSEQYF	TGTGCCAGTAGTATCGGAGGTAGCGAGCAGTACTTC
TRBV27	NA	TRBJ2-7	TRBD2	CASSYGGRARHEQYF	TGTGCCAGCAGTTATGGCGGGAGGGCCCGCCACGAGCAGTACTTC
TRBV7-2	many	TRBJ2-1	TRBD1	CASSSPTGDRNNEQFF	TGTGCCAGCAGCTCCCCGACAGGGGATCGGAACAATGAGCAGTTCTTC
TRBV11-2	few	TRBJ1-5	NA	CASSLALGPSNQPQHF	TGTGCCAGCAGCTTAGCGCTGGGACCTAGCAATCAGCCCCAGCATTTT
TRBV7-8	NA	TRBJ1-4	NA	CASSNQDRTVGEKLFF	TGTGCCAGCAGCAACCAAGACAGGACCGTGGGGGAAAAACTGTTTTTT
TRBV7-9	few	TRBJ2-3	TRBD2	CASSLWEGLADTDTQYF	TGTGCCAGCAGCCTATGGGAGGGACTAGCTGACACAGATACGCAGTATTTT
TRBV20-1	many	TRBJ1-2	NA	CSARGGGYTF	TGCAGTGCTAGAGGGGGGGGCTACACCTTC
TRBV27	NA	TRBJ2-7	NA	CASRRSRSYVQYF	TGTGCCAGCAGGCGATCGCGCTCCTACGTGCAGTACTTC
TRBV6-5	NA	TRBJ1-4	NA	CASSYLRGNGKLFF	TGTGCCAGCAGTTACCTTCGAGGAAATGGAAAACTGTTTTTT
TRBV4-3	many	TRBJ2-7	TRBD2	CASSPVSGGTYEQYF	TGCGCCAGCAGCCCAGTAAGCGGGGGGACATACGAGCAGTACTTC
TRBV7-6	many	TRBJ2-3	TRBD2	CASSLDRRGTSGTSTDTQYF	TGTGCCAGCAGCTTAGACCGTCGAGGGACTAGCGGAACAAGCACAGATACGCAGTATTTT
TRBV27	many	TRBJ1-5	NA	CASSAYRGNQPQHF	TGTGCCAGCAGCGCTTACAGGGGCAATCAGCCCCAGCATTTT
TRBV9	many	TRBJ1-3	TRBD1	CASSGQGASGNTIYF	TGTGCCAGCAGCGGGCAGGGGGCCTCTGGAAACACCATATATTTT